This T cell receptor (beta chain) was sequenced during a study of T cell responses to AZD1222 COVID-19 vaccine. Findings and caveats of the study: Distributed over spike, vaccine-associated CD4 TCRs predominated at 160-218 and 743-854. Seropositive status at baseline applied to only a handful of AZD1222 recipients.

The table came from immunoSEQ multiplex PCR; TCRdb's copy has only in-frame clones and leaves some out. The sample yields around 100,000 clones, 70% to 90% seen once. Concerning this clone: Its antigen is unidentified.

The V end was cut by 6 bases, the J end by 2 bases, with 16 bases between. Germline loops: CDR1 MDHEN, CDR2 SYDVKM. This CDR3 contains 15 residues. Sequenced here: peripheral blood, sampled on day 0 of MenACWY control vaccination. The sequence was collected from an adult in good health. The chain links TRBV28 to TRBJ1-2; D gene ambiguous. The CDR3 DNA sequence: TGTGCCAGCAGCCCCGTAACAGCAACAAACTATGGCTACACCTTC. It specifies CASSPVTATNYGYTF.